This entry features one T cell receptor beta chain sequence. The target of this receptor is not known. This record comes from a study of T cells expressing NK-cell markers (dated by TCRdb to between 2020 and 2021). Regarding the study in general: TCR beta-chain repertoires were profiled in sorted CD3+CD56+NKG2C+, CD3+CD56+NKG2C- and CD3+CD56-NKG2C+ T-cell subsets from about 8 donors. Among the eight sequenced donors, seven were HCMV-seropositive and one was HCMV-seronegative. Randomly selected healthy volunteers, three men and five women, were used as the eight sequenced donors. Libraries were sequenced as 2 x 150 bp reads on Illumina HiSeq 2000/2500, MiSeq or NextSeq.

Sequences SQVTM (CDR1) and ANQGSEA (CDR2) are obtained from the germline V gene. The CDR3, cysteine through phenylalanine, is 12 amino acids long. No DNA has been recorded. On the study overall, not on this receptor specifically: It remained unclear whether the expanded NKG2C-expressing T cell clones were specific for HCMV antigens. Those dominant clonotypes were again the most abundant among CD3+CD56-NKG2C+ cells in a few donors, at about 28.3-60.1%. In six donors, the dominant CD3+CD56+NKG2C+ clonotypes ranked among the top 10 CD8+ clonotypes, making up 1.0-7.0% of CD8+ T cells.

HCMV-specific IgG was detected in serum with a commercial ELISA kit to determine HCMV serostatus. Ficoll density gradient centrifugation was used to isolate peripheral blood mononuclear cells from blood. The data were produced on an Illumina HiSeq 2000. TCR beta cDNA libraries were prepared using 5'RACE template switching, which introduced a universal primer site and unique molecular identifiers. cDNA synthesis was primed from the TCR beta constant segment, followed by two successive PCR amplification steps. As for the authors' bioinformatics: MIGEC was used to demultiplex reads and group reads by UMI, and MiTCR was used to assemble and quantify clonotypes. To exclude erroneous sequences, any TCR cDNA sequence not supported by at least two reads was discarded. The tcR package was used for downstream repertoire analysis, and clonotypes were matched between fractions using CDR3 nucleotide sequence together with V segment. VDJmatch was used to annotate antigen specificity against VDJdb, with one amino acid substitution allowed in CDR3. One entry per CDR3 protein sequence results from the TCRdb reprocessing of the reads, with DNA left out. Clone size and V and J calls follow TCRdb, not the original study. The sample has almost 450,000 distinct CDR3 sequences on record. In total, the top ten clones hold 6% to 8% of the sample.

The chain employs TRBV29-1 and TRBJ2-5; TCRdb indicates TRBD1, and absent DNA this call remains unverified. The TCR sequence derives from a woman between 18 and 70 years old in good health. The sequencing input was blood T cells: a sorted CD56 or NKG2C T cell subset, CD4+ or CD8+ T cells, or bulk PBMC T cells (not recorded which). The CDR3 protein: CSYNPVKETQYF.